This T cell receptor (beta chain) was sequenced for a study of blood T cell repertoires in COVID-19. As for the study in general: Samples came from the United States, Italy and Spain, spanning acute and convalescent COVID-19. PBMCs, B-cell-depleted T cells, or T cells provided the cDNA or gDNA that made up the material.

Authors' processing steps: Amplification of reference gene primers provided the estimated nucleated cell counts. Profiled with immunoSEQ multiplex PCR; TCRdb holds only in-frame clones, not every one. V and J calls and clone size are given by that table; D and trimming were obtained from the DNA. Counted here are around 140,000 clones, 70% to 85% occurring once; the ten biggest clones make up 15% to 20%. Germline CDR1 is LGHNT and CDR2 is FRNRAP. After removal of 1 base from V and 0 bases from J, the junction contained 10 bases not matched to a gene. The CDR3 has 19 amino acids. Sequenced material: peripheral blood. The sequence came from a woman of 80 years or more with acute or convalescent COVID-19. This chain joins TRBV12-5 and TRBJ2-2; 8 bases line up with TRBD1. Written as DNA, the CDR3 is TGTGCTAGTGGTTTGGGAAGACAGGGGCTGCCAACGAACACCGGGGAGCTGTTTTTT. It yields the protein CASGLGRQGLPTNTGELFF.